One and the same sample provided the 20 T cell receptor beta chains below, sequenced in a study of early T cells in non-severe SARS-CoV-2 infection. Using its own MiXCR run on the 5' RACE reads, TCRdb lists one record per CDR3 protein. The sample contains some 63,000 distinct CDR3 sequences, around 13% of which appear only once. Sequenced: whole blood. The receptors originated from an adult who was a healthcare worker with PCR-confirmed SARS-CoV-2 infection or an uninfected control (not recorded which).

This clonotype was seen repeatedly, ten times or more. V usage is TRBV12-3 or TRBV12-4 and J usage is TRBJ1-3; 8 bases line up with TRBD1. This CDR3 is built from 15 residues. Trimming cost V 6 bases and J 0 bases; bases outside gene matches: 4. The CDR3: CASSTGGNSGNTIYF. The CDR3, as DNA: TGTGCCAGCAGCACAGGGGGAAACTCTGGAAACACCATATATTTT.

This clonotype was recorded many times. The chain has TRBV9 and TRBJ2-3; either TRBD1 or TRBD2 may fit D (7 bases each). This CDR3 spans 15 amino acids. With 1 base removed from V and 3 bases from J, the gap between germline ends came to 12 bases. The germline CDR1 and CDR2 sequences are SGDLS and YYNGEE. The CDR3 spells CASSVSGTVTDTQYF. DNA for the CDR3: TGTGCCAGCAGCGTAAGCGGGACAGTAACAGATACGCAGTATTTT.

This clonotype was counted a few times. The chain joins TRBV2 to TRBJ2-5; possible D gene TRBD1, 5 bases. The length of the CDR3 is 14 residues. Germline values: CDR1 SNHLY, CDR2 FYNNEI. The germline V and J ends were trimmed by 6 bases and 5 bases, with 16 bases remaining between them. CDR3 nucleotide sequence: TGTGCCAGCAGAGACCCCAGGGTGGGGGAGACCCAGTACTTC. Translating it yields CASRDPRVGETQYF.

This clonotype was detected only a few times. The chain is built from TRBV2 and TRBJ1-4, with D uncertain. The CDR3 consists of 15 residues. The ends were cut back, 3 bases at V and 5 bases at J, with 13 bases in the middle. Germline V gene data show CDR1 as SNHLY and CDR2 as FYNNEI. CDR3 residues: CASSDKGRSNEKLFF. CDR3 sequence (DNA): TGTGCCAGCAGTGATAAAGGGAGGTCAAATGAAAAACTGTTTTTT.

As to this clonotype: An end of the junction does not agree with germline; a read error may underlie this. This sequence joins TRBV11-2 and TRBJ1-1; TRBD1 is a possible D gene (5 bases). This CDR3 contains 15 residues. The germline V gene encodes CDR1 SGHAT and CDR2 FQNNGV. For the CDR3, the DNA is TGTGCCAGCAGCTTAGGGGTGGGGGTGAAGACTGAAGCTTTCTTT. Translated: CASSLGVGVKTEAFF.

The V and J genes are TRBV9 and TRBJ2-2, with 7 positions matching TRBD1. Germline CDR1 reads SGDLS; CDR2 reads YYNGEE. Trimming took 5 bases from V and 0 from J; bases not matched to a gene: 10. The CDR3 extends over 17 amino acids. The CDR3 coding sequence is TGTGCCAGCAGTCCCAAGACAGGGCATGCGAACACCGGGGAGCTGTTTTTT. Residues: CASSPKTGHANTGELFF.

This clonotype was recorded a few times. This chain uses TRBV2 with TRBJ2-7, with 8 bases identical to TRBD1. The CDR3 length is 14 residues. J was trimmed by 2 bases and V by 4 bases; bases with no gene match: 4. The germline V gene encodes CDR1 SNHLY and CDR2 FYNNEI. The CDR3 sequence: CASSGQGPAYEQYF. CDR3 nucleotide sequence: TGTGCCAGCAGTGGACAGGGGCCGGCCTACGAGCAGTACTTC.

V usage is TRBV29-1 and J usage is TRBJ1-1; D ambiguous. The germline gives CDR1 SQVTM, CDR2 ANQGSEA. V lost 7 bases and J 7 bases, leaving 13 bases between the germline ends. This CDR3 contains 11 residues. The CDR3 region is CSAQAALEAFF. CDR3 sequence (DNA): TGCAGCGCCCAGGCCGCTCTTGAAGCTTTCTTT.

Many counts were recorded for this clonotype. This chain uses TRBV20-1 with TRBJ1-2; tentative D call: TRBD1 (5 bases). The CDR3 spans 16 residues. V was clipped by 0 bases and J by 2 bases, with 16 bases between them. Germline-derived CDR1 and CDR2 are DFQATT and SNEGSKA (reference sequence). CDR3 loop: CSARDGTMGPNYGYTF. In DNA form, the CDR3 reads TGCAGTGCTAGAGATGGGACTATGGGGCCAAACTATGGCTACACCTTC.

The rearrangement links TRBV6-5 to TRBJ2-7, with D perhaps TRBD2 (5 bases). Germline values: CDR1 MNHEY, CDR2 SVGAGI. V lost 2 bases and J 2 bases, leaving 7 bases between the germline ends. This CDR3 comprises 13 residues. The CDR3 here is CASSYTGTYEQYF. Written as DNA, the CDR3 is TGTGCCAGCAGTTACACGGGGACCTACGAGCAGTACTTC.

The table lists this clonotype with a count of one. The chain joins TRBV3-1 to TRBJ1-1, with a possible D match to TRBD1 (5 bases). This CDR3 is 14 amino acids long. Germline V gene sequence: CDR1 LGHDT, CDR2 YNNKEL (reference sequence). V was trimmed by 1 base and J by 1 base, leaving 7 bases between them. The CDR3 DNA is TGTGCCAGCAGCCAAGTGGGGGGGAACACTGAAGCTTTCTTT. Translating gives CASSQVGGNTEAFF.

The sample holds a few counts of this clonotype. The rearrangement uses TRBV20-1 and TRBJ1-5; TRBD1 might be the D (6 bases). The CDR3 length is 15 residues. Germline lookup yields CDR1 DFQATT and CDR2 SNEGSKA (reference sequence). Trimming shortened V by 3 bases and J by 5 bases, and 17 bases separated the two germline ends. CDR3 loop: CSASDGQQGDQPQHF. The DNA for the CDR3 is TGCAGTGCTAGCGACGGCCAACAGGGTGATCAGCCCCAGCATTTT.

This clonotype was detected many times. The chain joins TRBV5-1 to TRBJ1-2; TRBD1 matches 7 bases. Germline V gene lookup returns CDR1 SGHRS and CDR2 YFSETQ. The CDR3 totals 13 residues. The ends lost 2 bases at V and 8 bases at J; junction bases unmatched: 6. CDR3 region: CASSFGQAEGYTF. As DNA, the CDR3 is TGCGCCAGCAGCTTTGGACAGGCGGAGGGCTACACCTTC.

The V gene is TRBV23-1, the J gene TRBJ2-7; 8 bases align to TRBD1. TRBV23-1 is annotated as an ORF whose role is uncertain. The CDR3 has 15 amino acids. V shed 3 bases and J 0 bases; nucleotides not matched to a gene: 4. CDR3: CASSHQGASSYEQYF. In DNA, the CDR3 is TGCGCCAGCAGTCATCAGGGGGCCAGCTCCTACGAGCAGTACTTC.

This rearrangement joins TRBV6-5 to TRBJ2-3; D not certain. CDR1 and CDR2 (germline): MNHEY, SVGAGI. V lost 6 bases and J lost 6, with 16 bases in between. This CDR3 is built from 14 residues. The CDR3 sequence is CASRTTAGFDTQYF. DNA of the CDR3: TGTGCCAGCAGGACCACGGCAGGTTTTGATACGCAGTATTTT.

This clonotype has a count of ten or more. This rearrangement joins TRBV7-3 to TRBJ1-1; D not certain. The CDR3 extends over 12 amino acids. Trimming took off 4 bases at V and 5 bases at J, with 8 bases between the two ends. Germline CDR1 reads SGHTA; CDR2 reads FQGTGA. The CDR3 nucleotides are TGTGCCAGCAGCTCCCCCGGGACTGAAGCTTTCTTT. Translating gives CASSSPGTEAFF.

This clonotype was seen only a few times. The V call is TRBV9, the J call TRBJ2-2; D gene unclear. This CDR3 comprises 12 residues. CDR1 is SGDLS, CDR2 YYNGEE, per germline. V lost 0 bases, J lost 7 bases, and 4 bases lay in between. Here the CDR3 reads CASSVVDGELFF. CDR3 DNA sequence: TGTGCCAGCAGCGTAGTCGACGGGGAGCTGTTTTTT. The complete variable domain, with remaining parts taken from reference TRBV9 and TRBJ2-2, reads DSGVTQTPKHLITATGQRVTLRCSPRSGDLSVYWYQQSLDQGLQFLIQYYNGEERAKGNILERFSAQQFPDLHSELNLSSLELGDSALYFCASSVVDGELFFGEGSRLTVL.

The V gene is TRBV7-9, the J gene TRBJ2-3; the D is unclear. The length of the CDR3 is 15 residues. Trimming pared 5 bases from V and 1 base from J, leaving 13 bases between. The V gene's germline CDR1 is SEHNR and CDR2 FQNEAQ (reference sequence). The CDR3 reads CASSLPDGGTDTQYF. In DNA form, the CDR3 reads TGTGCCAGCAGCCTCCCGGACGGTGGCACAGATACGCAGTATTTT. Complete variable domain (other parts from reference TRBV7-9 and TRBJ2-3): DTGVSQNPRHKITKRGQNVTFRCDPISEHNRLYWYRQTLGQGPEFLTYFQNEAQLEKSRLLSDRFSAERPKGSFSTLEIQRTEQGDSAMYLCASSLPDGGTDTQYFGPGTRLTVL.

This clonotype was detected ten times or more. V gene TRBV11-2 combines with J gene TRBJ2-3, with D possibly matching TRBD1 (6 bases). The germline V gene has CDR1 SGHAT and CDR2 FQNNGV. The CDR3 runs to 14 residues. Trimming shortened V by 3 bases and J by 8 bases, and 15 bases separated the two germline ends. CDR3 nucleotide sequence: TGTGCCAGCAGCTTGGGGAACAGGGTGGGTACGCAGTATTTT. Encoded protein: CASSLGNRVGTQYF.

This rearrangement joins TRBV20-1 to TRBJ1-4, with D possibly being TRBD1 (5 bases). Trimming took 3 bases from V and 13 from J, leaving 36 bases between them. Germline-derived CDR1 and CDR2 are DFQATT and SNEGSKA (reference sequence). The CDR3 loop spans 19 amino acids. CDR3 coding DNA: TGCAGTGCTAGGGCCCCCCCGGGACGAGGTGGGGTTGGGTTGAGGCCACTGTTTTTT. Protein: CSARAPPGRGGVGLRPLFF.